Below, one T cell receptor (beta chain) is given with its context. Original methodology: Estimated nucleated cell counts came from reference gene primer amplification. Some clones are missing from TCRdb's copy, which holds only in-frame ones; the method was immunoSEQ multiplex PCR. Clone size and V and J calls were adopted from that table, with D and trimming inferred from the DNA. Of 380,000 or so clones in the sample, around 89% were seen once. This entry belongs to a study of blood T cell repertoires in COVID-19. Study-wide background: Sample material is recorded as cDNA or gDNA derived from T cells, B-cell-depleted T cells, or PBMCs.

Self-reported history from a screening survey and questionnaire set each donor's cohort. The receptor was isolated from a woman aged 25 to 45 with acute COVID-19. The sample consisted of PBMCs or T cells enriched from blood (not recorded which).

The CDR3: CASSLTVEKLFF. The CDR3 nucleotides are TGTGCCAGCAGTTTAACAGTTGAAAAACTGTTTTTT. The genes are TRBV12-3 or TRBV12-4 and TRBJ1-4; D is unresolved. The germline V and J ends were trimmed by 2 bases and 7 bases, with 5 bases remaining between them. The CDR3 loop spans 12 amino acids.